What follows is one T cell receptor beta chain and its context. The source of the sample is a study of blood T cell dynamics during melanoma immunotherapy. Time point described: week 3, after first cycle of checkpoint inhibitor. Assay: immunoSEQ multiplex PCR; the TCRdb copy retains only in-frame clones and omits some. The sample lists under 20,000 clones; 70% to 90% were seen once. Germline loops: CDR1 MDHEN, CDR2 SYDVKM. The junction had 5 bases not matched to a gene; V was cut back by 6 bases and J by 7 bases. The CDR3 loop spans 13 amino acids. This specimen consisted of blood, obtained from a patient treated with checkpoint blockade. This receptor was identified in a human donor with melanoma. The chain couples TRBV28 to TRBJ1-4, with 7 positions matching TRBD1. For the CDR3, the DNA is TGTGCCAGCAGCACTAGGGGGCTTGAAAAACTGTTTTTT. Translating it yields CASSTRGLEKLFF.